A single sample is the source of the 14 T cell receptor beta chains below, sequenced in a study of identical twins (dated by TCRdb to 2016 to 2017). The library was generated by 5' RACE. The sequencer listed for this sample is Illumina HiSeq 2000. Through fastp at Q25 and MiXCR, TCRdb rebuilt clones from the public reads, retaining in-frame beta chains. Each record represents a unique CDR3 protein, reported with the most common genes and DNA among its rows. This sample comprises 500,000 to 700,000 distinct CDR3 sequences, just over 7% of them detected only once. The top ten constitute roughly 1.6% of the sample. Another study also made use of these data, one on yellow fever vaccine responses in identical twins.

The specimen was PBMCs. These receptors were obtained from a young woman in good health.

This chain uses TRBV5-1 with TRBJ2-1; 8 bases agree with TRBD2. The germline V gene encodes CDR1 SGHRS and CDR2 YFSETQ. The CDR3 covers 15 residues. The V and J ends lost 4 bases and 9 bases, in that order; junction bases with no gene match: 12. The CDR3 here is CASSPGLASLAEQFF. CDR3 in DNA: TGCGCCAGCAGCCCCGGACTAGCTTCTTTGGCTGAGCAGTTCTTC.

The CDR3 protein is CASSQVQDYEQYF. In nucleotides, the CDR3 is TGTGCCAGCAGCCAAGTGCAGGACTACGAGCAGTACTTC. V gene TRBV3-1 combines with J gene TRBJ2-7; no clear D gene. Trimming stripped 1 base from V and 3 bases from J, with 7 bases between. CDR1 and CDR2 (germline): LGHDT, YNNKEL (reference sequence). This CDR3 spans 13 amino acids.

This clonotype was detected ten times or more. This chain connects TRBV15 to TRBJ2-2; maybe TRBD2 (6 bases). V was trimmed by 0 bases and J by 2 bases, leaving 10 bases between them. The length of the CDR3 is 16 residues. The germline V gene encodes CDR1 LNHNV and CDR2 YYDKDF (reference sequence). The CDR3 DNA reads TGTGCCACCAGCAGAGAGGGGGGTATTAACACCGGGGAGCTGTTTTTT. It encodes CATSREGGINTGELFF.

The chain is built from TRBV18 and TRBJ2-7; D remains unclear. Trimming took 6 bases from V and 3 from J, leaving 18 bases between them. The CDR3 loop spans 15 amino acids. The germline V gene has CDR1 KGHSH and CDR2 LQKENI. CDR3 amino acids: CASSTFGTKGYEQYF. The CDR3 DNA is TGTGCCAGCTCGACGTTCGGAACTAAAGGCTACGAGCAGTACTTC.

This clonotype was observed a handful of times. The chain employs TRBV5-1 and TRBJ1-1; 10 nucleotides line up with TRBD1. The CDR3 is 19 amino acids. Germline V gene sequence: CDR1 SGHRS, CDR2 YFSETQ. The trim removed 1 base at V and 1 base at J, leaving 13 bases unmatched. This chain's CDR3 is CASSLKTDRDRGENTEAFF. For the CDR3, the DNA is TGCGCCAGCAGCTTGAAAACTGACAGGGACAGGGGAGAGAACACTGAAGCTTTCTTT. Full variable domain (rest looked up from reference TRBV5-1 and TRBJ1-1): KAGVTQTPRYLIKTRGQQVTLSCSPISGHRSVSWYQQTPGQGLQFLFEYFSETQRNKGNFPGRFSGRQFSNSRSEMNVSTLELGDSALYLCASSLKTDRDRGENTEAFFGQGTRLTVV.

This clonotype was observed at least ten times. The chain combines TRBV12-3 or TRBV12-4 with TRBJ2-7, with 7 bases fitting TRBD1. Trimming at V came to 6 bases and at J to 4 bases, leaving 9 bases not matched to a gene. CDR3 length: 14 amino acids. The CDR3: CASSPDRVWYEQYF. The CDR3 region has the DNA TGTGCCAGCAGCCCCGACAGGGTGTGGTACGAGCAGTACTTC.

The chain joins TRBV6-1 to TRBJ2-7; TRBD2 agrees at 12 bases. V lost 5 bases and J lost 9; bases outside the gene matches: 11. Germline V lookup: CDR1 MNHNS, CDR2 SASEGT. This CDR3 contains 15 residues. This CDR3 is CASSPLAGGALVQYF. CDR3 DNA: TGTGCCAGCAGTCCTCTAGCGGGGGGGGCCTTGGTGCAGTACTTC.

This clonotype was found many times. In DNA, the CDR3 is TGTGCCAGCAGTGAAGAGCCACAGGTCAATGGCTACACCTTC. Translated: CASSEEPQVNGYTF. The V gene is TRBV2, the J gene TRBJ1-2; tentative D call: TRBD1 (5 bases). Deletions cut 1 base from V and 6 bases from J, with 12 bases between. This CDR3 has 14 residues. CDR1 SNHLY and CDR2 FYNNEI come from the germline V gene.

The J gene is TRBJ1-2, the V gene TRBV29-1; maybe TRBD1 (6 bases). V was shortened by 7 bases and J by 7 bases, with 13 bases between the two germline ends. The CDR3 totals 11 residues. The germline V gene encodes CDR1 SQVTM and CDR2 ANQGSEA. The CDR3 loop is CSATGNTGYTF. Here the CDR3 DNA reads TGCAGCGCCACAGGGAATACTGGCTACACCTTC.

In DNA, the CDR3 is TGTGCCATCAGTGAAGTTTCGCAGGTAGCCAAAAACATTCAGTACTTC. Encoded protein: CAISEVSQVAKNIQYF. This chain uses TRBV10-3 with TRBJ2-4; D is uncertain. The CDR3 runs to 16 residues. The V end was cut by 3 bases, the J end by 0 bases, with 12 bases between. Germline assignment: CDR1 ENHRY and CDR2 SYGVKD.

This clonotype was counted only a few times. The chain is built from TRBV12-3 or TRBV12-4 and TRBJ2-4; 8 bases are a match to TRBD2. Losses at the gene ends were 3 bases for V and 2 bases for J; bases not matched to a gene: 9. The CDR3 has 17 amino acids. CDR3 sequence reads: CASSFLFVAGSKNIQYF. The DNA of the CDR3 is TGTGCCAGCAGTTTTCTTTTTGTAGCGGGGTCCAAAAACATTCAGTACTTC.

The rearrangement joins TRBV6-5 to TRBJ1-4; D is undetermined. V shed 2 bases and J shed 0 bases, with 10 bases lying between them. The CDR3 loop spans 16 amino acids. The V gene's germline CDR1 is MNHEY and CDR2 SVGAGI. The CDR3 bases are TGTGCCAGCAGTTACGGGTTAGGAGCAACTAATGAAAAACTGTTTTTT. Translation gives CASSYGLGATNEKLFF.

This chain joins TRBV13 and TRBJ1-1; TRBD1 matches 9 bases. Trimming removed 2 bases from V and 8 bases from J; junction bases left unmatched: 6. CDR1 is PRHDT, CDR2 FYEKMQ, per germline (reference sequence). The CDR3 contains 14 residues. The CDR3 loop reads CASSLRDRDFEAFF. In DNA form, the CDR3 reads TGTGCCAGCAGCTTACGGGACAGGGACTTCGAAGCTTTCTTT. Drawing the rest from reference TRBV13 and TRBJ1-1, the complete variable domain is AAGVIQSPRHLIKEKRETATLKCYPIPRHDTVYWYQQGPGQDPQFLISFYEKMQSDKGSIPDRFSAQQFSDYHSELNMSSLELGDSALYFCASSLRDRDFEAFFGQGTRLTVV.

This rearrangement joins TRBV29-1 to TRBJ2-3; 14 bases align to TRBD2. The CDR3 runs 14 residues. Germline values: CDR1 SQVTM, CDR2 ANQGSEA. V was clipped by 7 bases and J by 5 bases; unmatched bases: 5. CDR3 sequence: CSGGLAGGQDTQYF. CDR3 DNA sequence: TGCAGCGGAGGACTAGCGGGAGGTCAAGATACGCAGTATTTT.